Below are 27 T cell receptor beta chains sequenced from a single sample in a study of blood T cell repertoires in COVID-19. Assay: immunoSEQ multiplex PCR; the TCRdb copy retains only in-frame clones and omits some. This table holds about 480,000 clones, 88% found once. Sequencing used PBMCs or T cells enriched from blood (not recorded which). The receptors come from a woman aged 40 to 50 who had recovered from COVID-19.

J is TRBJ1-1 and V is TRBV9; D may be TRBD1 (5 bases). Trimming took 0 bases from V and 5 from J, leaving 17 bases between them. Germline CDR1 SGDLS, CDR2 YYNGEE. CDR3 size: 16 residues. CDR3 sequence: CASSVDGTRRETEAFF. Written as DNA, the CDR3 is TGTGCCAGCAGCGTAGACGGGACCCGGAGGGAGACTGAAGCTTTCTTT.

The chain employs TRBV12-3 or TRBV12-4 and TRBJ1-1; 7 nucleotides line up with TRBD1. The CDR3 contains 13 residues. The trim removed 8 bases at V and 0 bases at J, leaving 3 bases unmatched. CDR3 sequence (DNA): TGTGCCAGCTTGGGACAGTTGAACACTGAAGCTTTCTTT. Protein sequence: CASLGQLNTEAFF.

The chain uses TRBV2 and TRBJ1-2; D gene uncertain. The CDR3 is 13 residues long. Per the germline V gene, CDR1 is SNHLY and CDR2 is FYNNEI. Trimming left V 3 bases short and J 5 bases short, with 10 bases between. CDR3 nucleotides: TGTGCCAGCAGTGACTGGACTGCTTATGGCTACACCTTC. As protein: CASSDWTAYGYTF.

The rearrangement links TRBV7-6 to TRBJ1-3; D possibly corresponds to TRBD1 (6 bases). The CDR3 totals 17 residues. Germline CDR1 and CDR2: SGHVS and FNYEAQ. Between the trimmed V and J ends, which lost 5 bases and 4 bases, there was a span of 21 bases. In DNA form, the CDR3 reads TGTGCCAGCAGCGCGAGCGCCCCCACAGGGAACGGAAACACCATATATTTT. Residues: CASSASAPTGNGNTIYF.

V and J are TRBV18 and TRBJ1-1, with 8 bases that match TRBD1. Germline trimming cut 2 bases from V and 4 bases from J; bases unmatched to any gene: 9. This CDR3 is 16 amino acids long. The germline V gene has CDR1 KGHSH and CDR2 LQKENI. DNA for the CDR3: TGTGCCAGCTCACCAGTGACAGGGGATTGGGTCACTGAAGCTTTCTTT. Translated, it gives CASSPVTGDWVTEAFF.

The genes are TRBV19 and TRBJ2-1, with no clear D. The CDR3 is 13 amino acids. V lost 1 base, J lost 7 bases, and 8 bases lay in between. The V gene's germline CDR1 is LNHDA and CDR2 SQIVND (reference sequence). CDR3 bases: TGTGCCAGTAGTATAGGTTATTATAATGAGCAGTTCTTC. It specifies CASSIGYYNEQFF. Full variable domain (outside the CDR3, taken from reference TRBV19 and TRBJ2-1): DGGITQSPKYLFRKEGQNVTLSCEQNLNHDAMYWYRQDPGQGLRLIYYSQIVNDFQKGDIAEGYSVSREKKESFPLTVTSAQKNPTAFYLCASSIGYYNEQFFGPGTRLTVL.

This chain's CDR3 is CASSIVRTSGRADTQYF. The CDR3 DNA reads TGTGCCAGTAGTATAGTCAGGACTAGCGGGAGGGCTGATACGCAGTATTTT. The J gene is TRBJ2-3, the V gene TRBV19; 15 bases align to TRBD2. The germline CDR1 and CDR2 sequences are LNHDA and SQIVND (reference sequence). The junction had 5 bases not matched to a gene; V was cut back by 1 base and J by 6 bases. There are 17 residues in the CDR3. The full variable domain, its missing parts supplied by reference TRBV19 and TRBJ2-3, is DGGITQSPKYLFRKEGQNVTLSCEQNLNHDAMYWYRQDPGQGLRLIYYSQIVNDFQKGDIAEGYSVSREKKESFPLTVTSAQKNPTAFYLCASSIVRTSGRADTQYFGPGTRLTVL.

This rearrangement joins TRBV7-9 to TRBJ1-2, with D uncertain. The CDR3 totals 11 residues. Germline CDR1 is SEHNR and CDR2 is FQNEAQ (reference sequence). V lost 9 bases and J lost 3, with 8 bases in between. The CDR3 region is CASDMDYGYTF. As DNA, the CDR3 is TGTGCCAGTGACATGGACTATGGCTACACCTTC.

The rearrangement uses TRBV2 and TRBJ2-7; D is uncertain. The CDR3 has 11 amino acids. Deletions cut 4 bases from V and 6 bases from J, with 7 bases between. Looked up from germline, CDR1 is SNHLY and CDR2 is FYNNEI. The CDR3 coding sequence is TGTGCCAGCAGTGTTCGTGTCGAGCAGTACTTC. Residues: CASSVRVEQYF. Full variable domain (remainder filled in from reference TRBV2 and TRBJ2-7): EPEVTQTPSHQVTQMGQEVILRCVPISNHLYFYWYRQILGQKVEFLVSFYNNEISEKSEIFDDQFSVERPDGSNFTLKIRSTKLEDSAMYFCASSVRVEQYFGPGTRLTVT.

To note about this clone: No DNA is shown, since the ends of the CDR3 on it are uncertain; the CDR3 is the one TCRdb lists. This chain connects TRBV29-1 to TRBJ2-1; the table's TRBD2 call for D was not verified on the DNA. The CDR3 is 10 residues long, counting both termini. The V gene's germline CDR1 is SQVTM and CDR2 ANQGSEA. CDR3 sequence reads: CSVGGGAELF.

The chain employs TRBV18 and TRBJ2-5; no clear D gene. Germline V gene sequence: CDR1 KGHSH, CDR2 LQKENI. The V end was cut by 2 bases, the J end by 2 bases, with 15 bases between. The CDR3 covers 16 residues. CDR3 loop: CASSPLLRQVQETQYF. DNA of the CDR3: TGTGCCAGCTCACCATTACTGCGACAAGTACAAGAGACCCAGTACTTC.

The chain couples TRBV29-1 to TRBJ1-1; TRBD1 matches at 9 bases. CDR1 is SQVTM and CDR2 is ANQGSEA in the germline V gene. The CDR3 is 14 residues long. Germline trimming cut 3 bases from V and 5 bases from J; bases unmatched to any gene: 7. The CDR3 nucleotides are TGCAGCGTTGAGCGACAGGGGGACAGGACTGAAGCTTTCTTT. Translation gives CSVERQGDRTEAFF. Full variable domain (rest looked up from reference TRBV29-1 and TRBJ1-1): SAVISQKPSRDICQRGTSLTIQCQVDSQVTMMFWYRQQPGQSLTLIATANQGSEATYESGFVIDKFPISRPNLTFSTLTVSNMSPEDSSIYLCSVERQGDRTEAFFGQGTRLTVV.

Only one count was recorded for this clone. The chain recombines TRBV9 with TRBJ2-3; no clear D gene. Germline V gene data show CDR1 as SGDLS and CDR2 as YYNGEE. This CDR3 has 12 amino acids. V gave up 3 bases and J gave up 2 bases, with 4 bases separating them. The CDR3 DNA reads TGTGCCAGCAGCGCCAACACAGATACGCAGTATTTT. Its translation: CASSANTDTQYF.

This clone was recorded only once. This chain links TRBV19 with TRBJ2-1, with a possible D match to TRBD2 (7 bases). The V and J ends lost 5 bases and 12 bases respectively, with 17 bases between them. Looked up from germline, CDR1 is LNHDA and CDR2 is SQIVND (reference sequence). This CDR3 region has 13 residues. DNA for the CDR3: TGTGCCAGTAGTCCCCTGGGGGGGGCTTCGCAGTTCTTC. It codes for CASSPLGGASQFF.

This chain links TRBV4-3 with TRBJ2-2; 12 bases line up with TRBD1. Unmatched junction bases numbered 11, after V lost 5 bases and J lost 4 bases. Germline values: CDR1 LGHNA, CDR2 YSLEER. This CDR3 contains 18 residues. DNA for the CDR3: TGCGCCAGCAGCTCCTCGGGACAGGGGGCGCCGGGCACCGGGGAGCTGTTTTTT. Translated: CASSSSGQGAPGTGELFF.

This clone was observed a few times. The chain is built from TRBV14 and TRBJ1-2; 9 bases agree with TRBD1. Per the germline V gene, CDR1 is SGHDN and CDR2 is FVKESK. The CDR3 length is 15 residues. The V segment lost 5 bases and the J segment 4 bases; nucleotides outside the gene matches: 8. The CDR3 loop is CASSRPGQGIYGYTF. Here the CDR3 DNA reads TGTGCCAGCAGCAGGCCGGGACAGGGTATCTATGGCTACACCTTC.

This rearrangement joins TRBV12-3 or TRBV12-4 to TRBJ1-2, with unresolved D. V dropped 5 bases and J dropped 6 bases, with 13 bases sitting between them. The CDR3 runs 13 residues. This chain's CDR3 is CASSPQHEDGYTF. The CDR3 DNA sequence: TGTGCCAGCAGTCCACAGCATGAAGATGGCTACACCTTC.

This clone was detected only a few times. The chain is built from TRBV7-2 and TRBJ1-1; TRBD1 aligns across 8 bases. This CDR3 comprises 12 residues. Germline V gene lookup returns CDR1 SGHTA and CDR2 FQGNSA. Losses at the gene ends were 4 bases for V and 8 bases for J; bases not matched to a gene: 3. The CDR3 DNA reads as TGTGCCAGCAGCTCTAGGACAGGGGAAGCTTTCTTT. Protein: CASSSRTGEAFF.

The rearrangement uses TRBV27 and TRBJ2-7; D possibly corresponds to TRBD1 (5 bases). Germline CDR1 reads MNHEY; CDR2 reads SMNVEV (reference sequence). V was shortened by 4 bases and J by 2 bases, with 15 bases between the two germline ends. The CDR3 is 15 amino acids. In DNA, the CDR3 is TGTGCCAGCAGTTACTCCGGCAGGGTAACCTACGAGCAGTACTTC. It specifies CASSYSGRVTYEQYF.

The chain uses TRBV5-1 and TRBJ1-3, with D perhaps matching TRBD1 (5 bases). V was clipped by 4 bases and J by 2 bases, with 13 bases between them. The CDR3 spans 15 residues. In germline, CDR1 is SGHRS, CDR2 YFSETQ. CDR3 nucleotides: TGCGCCAGCAGCCTAGACAGTACTACTGGAAACACCATATATTTT. This translates into CASSLDSTTGNTIYF.

The rearrangement uses TRBV4-1 and TRBJ2-1; D is perhaps TRBD2 (6 bases). V dropped 4 bases and J dropped 7 bases, with 11 bases sitting between them. The CDR3 is made up of 13 amino acids. Germline-derived CDR1 and CDR2 are MGHRA and YSYEKL. The CDR3 DNA reads TGCGCCAGCAGCCCCCGAGGAGGGAATGAGCAGTTCTTC. Its translation: CASSPRGGNEQFF.

The chain joins TRBV25-1 to TRBJ1-3, with D unclear. Germline CDR1 reads MGHDK; CDR2 reads SYGVNS. CDR3 length: 14 residues. V dropped 5 bases and J dropped 0 bases, with 8 bases sitting between them. CDR3 in DNA: TGTGCCAGCAGTCAGCGAAGCTCTGGAAACACCATATATTTT. This sequence encodes CASSQRSSGNTIYF.

CDR3 protein: CASSNPGLGVTQYF. Here the CDR3 DNA reads TGTGCCAGCAGCAACCCGGGACTTGGTGTGACCCAGTACTTC. This chain uses TRBV3-1 (or the pseudogene TRBV3-2) with TRBJ2-5; D may be TRBD2 (6 bases). The length of the CDR3 is 14 residues. The germline CDR1 and CDR2 sequences are LGHDT and YNNKEL (reference sequence). V lost 5 bases to trimming and J lost 7 bases, with 17 bases between them.

The rearrangement uses TRBV3-1 (or the pseudogene TRBV3-2) and TRBJ2-7; 8 nucleotides line up with TRBD2. Germline loops: CDR1 LGHDT, CDR2 YNNKEL (reference sequence). The J segment lost 0 bases and the V segment lost 1 base, leaving 5 bases of the junction unmatched. The CDR3 is 16 residues long. This chain's CDR3 is CASSQATGTSSYEQYF. CDR3 sequence (DNA): TGTGCCAGCAGCCAAGCAACCGGGACTAGCTCCTACGAGCAGTACTTC.

The chain recombines TRBV6-1 with TRBJ2-4; the match to TRBD1 covers 9 bases. Per the germline V gene, CDR1 is MNHNS and CDR2 is SASEGT. CDR3 length: 14 amino acids. The V segment lost 1 base and the J segment 5 bases; nucleotides outside the gene matches: 0. CDR3 amino acids: CASSEDRGQNIQYF. The CDR3 DNA sequence: TGTGCCAGCAGTGAAGACAGGGGGCAAAACATTCAGTACTTC.

V is TRBV12-3 or TRBV12-4 and J is TRBJ1-2; D is possibly TRBD1 (5 bases). The CDR3 loop spans 12 amino acids. V was cut by 9 bases and J by 5 bases, with 13 bases left in between. The CDR3 region has the DNA TGTGCCAGTACCCGGGCAGGGTATGGCTACACCTTC. Amino acids: CASTRAGYGYTF.

This clone was seen a single time. V gene TRBV28 combines with J gene TRBJ1-5; 10 bases match TRBD1. The V gene's germline CDR1 is MDHEN and CDR2 SYDVKM. Unmatched junction bases numbered 9, after V lost 4 bases and J lost 0 bases. The CDR3 runs to 18 residues. CDR3 DNA sequence: TGTGCCAGCAGTTCACCTGACAGGGGGCCGATTAGCAATCAGCCCCAGCATTTT. Amino acids: CASSSPDRGPISNQPQHF.